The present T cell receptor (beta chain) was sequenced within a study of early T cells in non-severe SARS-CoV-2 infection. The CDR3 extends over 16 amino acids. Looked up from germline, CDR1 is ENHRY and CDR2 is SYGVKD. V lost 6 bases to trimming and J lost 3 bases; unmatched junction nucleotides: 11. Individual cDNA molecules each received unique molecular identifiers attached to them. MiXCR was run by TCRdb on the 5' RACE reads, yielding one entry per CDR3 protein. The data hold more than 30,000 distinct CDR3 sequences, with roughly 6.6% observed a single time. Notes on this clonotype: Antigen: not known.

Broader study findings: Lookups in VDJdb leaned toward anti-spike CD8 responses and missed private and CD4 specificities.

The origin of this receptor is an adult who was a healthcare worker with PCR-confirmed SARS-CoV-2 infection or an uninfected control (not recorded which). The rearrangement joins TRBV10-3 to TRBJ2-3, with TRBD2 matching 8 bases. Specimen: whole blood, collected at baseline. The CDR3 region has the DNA TGTGCCATCAGCCTCGGGGGGGGCGCGTTGACAGATACGCAGTATTTT. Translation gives CAISLGGGALTDTQYF.